Listed below are T cell receptor beta chains from one sample, sequenced in a study of circulating and synovial CD4+ cells in juvenile arthritis. Profiling relied on immunoSEQ multiplex PCR, and the TCRdb table lists in-frame clones only, not all of them. The sample shows 30,000 to 40,000 clones, around 96% of them seen only once. Sequenced input: CD4+ T cells from blood. All receptors derive from a human donor with juvenile idiopathic arthritis. CDR3s include the opening cysteine and the closing phenylalanine or tryptophan. Fields, in order: J gene, D gene, V gene, clone size, CDR3 protein, CDR3 DNA. D genes are given only for firm matches. Expanded clones are given a class, and other clones once, few, many or no size at all.

TRBJ2-7 | TRBD1 | TRBV19 | . | CASQGDYEQYF | TGTGCCAGCCAGGGGGACTACGAGCAGTACTTC
TRBJ2-5 | TRBD1 | TRBV7-9 | . | CASSSGTGGLETQYF | TGTGCCAGCAGCTCCGGGACAGGGGGCTTAGAGACCCAGTACTTC
TRBJ2-7 | TRBD2 | TRBV6-5 | . | CASSRPAGGPHEQYF | TGTGCCAGCAGTCGACCAGCGGGAGGGCCCCACGAGCAGTACTTC
TRBJ2-5 | . | TRBV9 | . | CASSVYGQGETQYF | TGTGCCAGCAGCGTATACGGTCAGGGAGAGACCCAGTACTTC
TRBJ2-2 | TRBD1 | TRBV13 | . | CASSLGPFQDREIVSTGELFF | TGTGCCAGCAGCTTAGGTCCATTTCAAGACAGGGAAATTGTCTCCACCGGGGAGCTGTTTTTT
TRBJ2-1 | TRBD1 | TRBV5-6 | . | CASSLASGTGSNEQFF | TGTGCCAGCAGCTTGGCCTCGGGGACAGGGAGCAATGAGCAGTTCTTC
TRBJ2-7 | TRBD1 | TRBV2 | . | CASITLGQSYEQYF | TGTGCCAGCATAACGTTGGGACAGAGCTACGAGCAGTACTTC
TRBJ2-7 | . | TRBV30 | . | CAWRLELGSEQYF | TGTGCCTGGAGGCTAGAACTAGGAAGCGAGCAGTACTTC
TRBJ2-5 | . | TRBV18 | . | CASSPGAGRQETQYF | TGTGCCAGCTCACCAGGGGCAGGTCGACAAGAGACCCAGTACTTC
TRBJ2-6 | . | TRBV29-1 | . | CSVRGISGANVLTF | TGCAGCGTTAGGGGTATAAGCGGGGCCAACGTCCTGACTTTC
TRBJ1-1 | TRBD1 | TRBV5-1 | . | CASSLEGRGRTEAFF | TGCGCCAGCAGCTTGGAAGGCAGGGGGCGGACTGAAGCTTTCTTT
TRBJ2-4 | . | TRBV5-6 | . | CASSLGETRLAKNIQYF | TGTGCCAGCAGCCTTGGGGAGACGCGGCTAGCCAAAAACATTCAGTACTTC
TRBJ2-5 | . | TRBV5-6 | few | CASSLAGETQYF | TGTGCCAGCAGCTTGGCGGGAGAGACCCAGTACTTC
TRBJ2-2 | . | TRBV5-4 | . | CASSWGQLTGELFF | TGTGCCAGCAGCTGGGGACAACTCACCGGGGAGCTGTTTTTT
TRBJ2-7 | TRBD1 | TRBV2 | . | CARGQGGTYEQYF | TGTGCCAGAGGACAGGGGGGAACCTACGAGCAGTACTTC
TRBJ1-2 | TRBD1 | TRBV6-5 | . | CASRNTGGSNYGYTF | TGTGCCAGCAGAAATACAGGGGGCAGTAACTATGGCTACACCTTC
TRBJ1-6 | TRBD1 | TRBV6-5 | . | CASSSGTVLNSPLHF | TGTGCCAGCAGTTCAGGGACAGTCCTGAATTCCCCCCTCCACTTT
TRBJ2-7 | TRBD1 | TRBV12-5 | . | CASGLMTGGTSGEQYF | TGTGCTAGTGGTTTGATGACAGGGGGTACCTCGGGCGAGCAGTACTTC
TRBJ2-5 | . | TRBV6-6 | . | CASRDTGFQETQYF | TGTGCCAGCAGGGACACAGGGTTCCAAGAGACCCAGTACTTC
TRBJ2-7 | TRBD1 | TRBV5-4 | . | CASSPGQGLSYEQYF | TGTGCCAGCAGCCCAGGACAGGGTCTATCGTACGAGCAGTACTTC
TRBJ2-7 | . | TRBV7-2 | . | CASSLASTGYSYEQYF | TGTGCCAGCAGCTTAGCTTCGACAGGTTACTCCTACGAGCAGTACTTC
TRBJ1-1 | TRBD1 | TRBV18 | . | CASSQGQGATEAFF | TGTGCCAGCTCACAGGGACAGGGGGCCACTGAAGCTTTCTTT
TRBJ2-7 | TRBD2 | TRBV5-1 | . | CASSRRLAGNDYEQYF | TGCGCCAGCAGCCGTAGACTAGCGGGGAATGACTACGAGCAGTACTTC
TRBJ2-3 | TRBD2 | TRBV6-1 | few | CASKREGFADTQYF | TGTGCCAGCAAACGGGAGGGGTTCGCAGATACGCAGTATTTT
TRBJ2-7 | . | TRBV10-1 | . | CASSDFRLGSYEQYF | TGCGCCAGCAGTGACTTTCGACTAGGGTCCTACGAGCAGTACTTC
TRBJ1-1 | TRBD1 | TRBV7-2 | . | CASSLGTGGWAFF | TGTGCCAGCAGCTTAGGGACAGGGGGATGGGCTTTCTTT
TRBJ1-1 | . | TRBV6-5 | few | CASSYITAGKNTEAFF | TGTGCCAGCAGTTATATCACGGCAGGAAAGAACACTGAAGCTTTCTTT
TRBJ2-3 | TRBD2 | TRBV5-1 | . | CASSVPSSGSAPDTQYF | TGCGCCAGCAGCGTCCCTTCTAGCGGGAGCGCCCCAGATACGCAGTATTTT
TRBJ2-2 | TRBD2 | TRBV28 | . | CASSFRLAGEWGWTGELFF | TGTGCCAGCAGTTTCCGACTAGCGGGAGAGTGGGGCTGGACCGGGGAGCTGTTTTTT
TRBJ2-7 | . | TRBV5-1 | . | CASSQEGTQYF | TGCGCCAGCAGCCAGGAGGGGACTCAGTACTTC
TRBJ2-2 | TRBD1 | TRBV5-1 | . | CASSLAPGQGTGELFF | TGCGCCAGCAGCTTGGCCCCGGGACAGGGTACCGGGGAGCTGTTTTTT
TRBJ2-2 | TRBD2 | TRBV7-3 | . | CASSPTRTSLGELFF | TGTGCCAGCAGCCCTACTCGGACTAGCCTCGGGGAGCTGTTTTTT
TRBJ2-7 | TRBD1 | TRBV5-1 | . | CASSSGGYEQYF | TGCGCCAGCAGTTCAGGGGGCTACGAGCAGTACTTC
TRBJ1-2 | . | TRBV27 | . | CASSLWAEYGYTF | TGTGCCAGCAGTTTATGGGCCGAGTATGGCTACACCTTC
TRBJ2-1 | TRBD2 | TRBV11-2 | . | CASRRTSGNNEQFF | TGTGCCAGCAGGAGGACTAGCGGAAACAATGAGCAGTTCTTC
TRBJ1-1 | . | TRBV29-1 | . | CSVEPLMGREAFF | TGCAGCGTTGAACCCCTGATGGGCAGGGAAGCTTTCTTT
TRBJ2-1 | TRBD2 | TRBV5-1 | . | CASSLAAGPSSYNEQFF | TGCGCCAGCAGCTTGGCAGCGGGACCCAGCTCCTACAATGAGCAGTTCTTC
TRBJ1-3 | TRBD1 | TRBV28 | . | CASSLQDRFAGNTIYF | TGTGCCAGCAGTTTACAGGACAGGTTTGCTGGAAACACCATATATTTT
TRBJ2-1 | . | TRBV6-1 | . | CASSERGNEQFF | TGTGCCAGCAGTGAACGGGGGAATGAGCAGTTCTTC
TRBJ2-3 | TRBD2 | TRBV5-6 | . | CASSFYLAGLSTDTQYF | TGTGCCAGCAGCTTTTATCTAGCGGGCCTTAGCACAGATACGCAGTATTTT
TRBJ1-5 | TRBD1 | TRBV7-9 | . | CASSQGPFTRDSNQPQHF | TGTGCCAGCAGCCAAGGACCTTTCACCCGGGACAGTAATCAGCCCCAGCATTTT
TRBJ2-5 | TRBD1 | TRBV2 | . | CASLDKRTGEGTQYF | TGTGCCAGTCTAGATAAACGGACAGGGGAAGGGACCCAGTACTTC
TRBJ1-1 | . | TRBV18 | . | CASSILQGQNTEAFF | TGTGCCAGCTCGATCCTACAGGGTCAGAACACTGAAGCTTTCTTT
TRBJ2-1 | . | TRBV14 | . | CASSQDRGYNEQFF | TGTGCCAGCAGCCAAGATAGGGGCTACAATGAGCAGTTCTTC
TRBJ2-3 | . | TRBV15 | . | CATSAPGPPLDTQYF | TGTGCCACCAGCGCTCCAGGGCCTCCGCTCGATACGCAGTATTTT
TRBJ2-1 | TRBD2 | TRBV9 | . | CASSAQPHGGLYNEQFF | TGTGCCAGCAGCGCCCAGCCCCATGGGGGACTATACAATGAGCAGTTCTTC
TRBJ1-3 | . | TRBV6-5 | . | CASSRDFSGNTIYF | TGTGCCAGCAGTCGGGATTTCTCTGGAAACACCATATATTTT
TRBJ2-2 | TRBD2 | TRBV11-3 | . | CASSFKLAGGPGELFF | TGTGCCAGCAGCTTTAAACTAGCGGGAGGCCCCGGGGAGCTGTTTTTT
TRBJ2-5 | TRBD1 | TRBV30 | . | CAWSPGQGRETQYF | TGTGCCTGGAGTCCGGGACAGGGAAGGGAGACCCAGTACTTC
TRBJ1-6 | . | TRBV11-2 | . | CASSSSGGVNSPLHF | TGTGCCAGCAGCTCTAGTGGGGGGGTAAATTCACCCCTCCACTTT
TRBJ1-1 | . | TRBV6-1 | once | CASSGRFELKSVNTEAFF | TGTGCCAGCAGTGGTAGGTTTGAACTAAAATCCGTGAACACTGAAGCTTTCTTT
TRBJ1-1 | TRBD1 | TRBV27 | . | CASSRTSGQGASEAFF | TGTGCCAGCAGTCGAACCTCGGGACAGGGCGCGTCCGAAGCTTTCTTT
TRBJ2-7 | TRBD2 | TRBV4-1 | . | CASSATTSAFSYEQYF | TGCGCCAGCAGCGCGACGACTAGCGCCTTTTCCTACGAGCAGTACTTC
TRBJ2-5 | . | TRBV10-1 | . | CASSESLTGEQYF | TGCGCCAGCAGTGAATCCTTGACGGGGGAGCAGTACTTC
TRBJ1-1 | . | TRBV19 | . | CASSITGQGTEAFF | TGTGCCAGTAGTATCACAGGGCAAGGCACTGAAGCTTTCTTT
TRBJ2-7 | TRBD1 | TRBV28 | . | CASSLFMTGPYEQYF | TGTGCCAGCAGTTTATTCATGACAGGGCCCTACGAGCAGTACTTC
TRBJ2-7 | . | TRBV6-1 | . | CASSYTSAYEQYF | TGTGCCAGCAGTTATACTTCGGCCTACGAGCAGTACTTC